The text below deals with one T cell receptor (beta chain). The data originate from a study of shared clonotypes between healthy human individuals. Clones were read by immunoSEQ multiplex PCR, and TCRdb kept only the in-frame ones, dropping some. The data hold about 1.4 million clones, with roughly 96% observed a single time. The CDR3 loop spans 15 amino acids. Unmatched junction bases numbered 9, after V lost 6 bases and J lost 5 bases. Germline V CDR1 and CDR2: MNHEY, SMNVEV (reference sequence). Sequenced input: naive CD4+ T cells sorted from blood. The sample's subset: CD45RA+ positively selected. This TCR was recovered from a man aged 25-45 years in good health. This rearrangement joins TRBV27 to TRBJ2-1; 8 nucleotides line up with TRBD2. The DNA for the CDR3 is TGTGCCAGCAGAATGCGGGCGGGAGGAGACAATGAGCAGTTCTTC. Its translation is CASRMRAGGDNEQFF.